These 18 T cell receptor beta chains originate from one sample sequenced in a study of T-cell memory formation after mild COVID-19. TCRdb recomputed calls from the 5' RACE reads with MiXCR, one row per CDR3 protein. The table records about 560,000 distinct CDR3 sequences, 17% of them present only once. Sequences were obtained from PBMCs or a T cell subset sorted from them (not recorded which). The receptors here all came from an adult woman who had mild COVID-19 (a few samples of this study predate the infection). Cell type and time point are not known.

This clonotype has only a few counts. The chain uses TRBV20-1 and TRBJ2-5; 10 bases line up with TRBD2. Trimming at V came to 3 bases and at J to 5 bases, leaving 9 bases not matched to a gene. The CDR3 length is 15 residues. CDR1 and CDR2 (germline): DFQATT, SNEGSKA (reference sequence). CDR3 in DNA: TGCAGTGCTAGGAGAGGGACTAGCGTAAGTGAGACCCAGTACTTC. Amino acid sequence: CSARRGTSVSETQYF.

The sample holds a few counts of this clonotype. V usage is TRBV20-1 and J usage is TRBJ2-5, with 9 nucleotides matching TRBD2. The J segment lost 4 bases and the V segment lost 0 bases, leaving 9 bases of the junction unmatched. The CDR3 spans 16 residues. CDR1 and CDR2 from the germline V gene are DFQATT and SNEGSKA (reference sequence). This CDR3 is CSARDHAGGLVETQYF. CDR3 coding DNA: TGCAGTGCTAGAGATCACGCGGGAGGGCTGGTAGAGACCCAGTACTTC.

The chain combines TRBV15 with TRBJ2-3; TRBD2 matches at 7 bases. CDR3 size: 15 residues. With V trimmed by 0 bases and J by 2 bases, 2 bases remained unmatched. In germline, CDR1 is LNHNV, CDR2 YYDKDF (reference sequence). This CDR3 reads CATSRELAYTDTQYF. The DNA of the CDR3 is TGTGCCACCAGCAGAGAACTAGCGTACACAGATACGCAGTATTTT.

This clonotype was detected a few times. The chain recombines TRBV7-6 with TRBJ2-7; D unclear. Trimming stripped 1 base from V and 3 bases from J, with 7 bases between. The germline CDR1 and CDR2 sequences are SGHVS and FNYEAQ. This CDR3 contains 13 residues. CDR3 sequence reads: CASSLEPHYEQYF. The CDR3 nucleotides are TGTGCCAGCAGCTTAGAGCCTCACTACGAGCAGTACTTC.

CDR3 nucleotides: TGCAGCGTGACTACTGGACAGGGTCGCAATCAGCCCCAGCATTTT. Residues: CSVTTGQGRNQPQHF. This chain links TRBV29-1 with TRBJ1-5; 8 bases are a match to TRBD1. V lost 6 bases, J lost 2 bases, and 9 bases stayed unmatched. Germline-derived CDR1 and CDR2 are SQVTM and ANQGSEA. The CDR3 spans 15 residues. The entire variable domain, with the rest obtained from reference TRBV29-1 and TRBJ1-5, is as follows: SAVISQKPSRDICQRGTSLTIQCQVDSQVTMMFWYRQQPGQSLTLIATANQGSEATYESGFVIDKFPISRPNLTFSTLTVSNMSPEDSSIYLCSVTTGQGRNQPQHFGDGTRLSIL.

The rearrangement links TRBV25-1 to TRBJ2-2, with TRBD1 matching 7 bases. This CDR3 region has 14 residues. V shed 11 bases, J shed 6 bases, and the junction held 12 bases outside the gene matches. Germline-derived CDR1 and CDR2 are MGHDK and SYGVNS. CDR3 bases: TGTGCCGCCAGTCGAGAGGGACAGCCCGGGGAGCTGTTTTTT. Translation: CAASREGQPGELFF.

This clonotype was found a few times. The chain employs TRBV5-1 and TRBJ1-4; possibly TRBD1 for D (6 bases). The V gene's germline CDR1 is SGHRS and CDR2 YFSETQ. V gave up 3 bases and J gave up 3 bases, with 18 bases separating them. The CDR3 length is 17 residues. CDR3 protein: CASSSAGTRGANEKLFF. As DNA, the CDR3 is TGCGCCAGCAGCTCCGCCGGGACAAGAGGGGCTAATGAAAAACTGTTTTTT.

This clonotype was observed at least ten times. The chain has TRBV12-3 or TRBV12-4 and TRBJ2-5, with 8 nucleotides matching TRBD1. The CDR3 consists of 14 residues. V was pared by 3 bases and J by 5 bases, with 5 bases of the junction left unmatched. This CDR3 is CASSFQGARETQYF. CDR3 bases: TGTGCCAGCAGTTTCCAGGGGGCGAGGGAGACCCAGTACTTC.

This clonotype was seen a few times. The V and J genes are TRBV20-1 and TRBJ1-5, with TRBD1 matching 10 bases. The CDR3 totals 13 residues. V shed 6 bases, J shed 4 bases, and the junction held 3 bases outside the gene matches. Germline V CDR1 and CDR2: DFQATT, SNEGSKA (reference sequence). The CDR3 bases are TGCAGTGCGGGGGGACAGGGGAATCAGCCCCAGCATTTT. Translating it yields CSAGGQGNQPQHF.

The table lists this clonotype with many counts. The gene calls are TRBV5-1 and TRBJ1-1, with D hard to call. Germline assignment: CDR1 SGHRS and CDR2 YFSETQ. Trimming removed 2 bases at V and 1 base at J, with 6 bases between. The CDR3 spans 13 residues. CDR3 bases: TGCGCCAGCAGCTTCCGACAGAACACTGAAGCTTTCTTT. Translated: CASSFRQNTEAFF.

The rearrangement joins TRBV5-6 to TRBJ2-5; D is uncertain. The V gene lost 5 bases and the J gene lost 1 base, with 12 bases spanning the gap. Germline V gene data show CDR1 as SGHDT and CDR2 as YYEEEE. This CDR3 has 14 amino acids. The CDR3 region is CASSPPQVQETQYF. The CDR3, as DNA: TGTGCCAGCAGTCCCCCCCAAGTCCAAGAGACCCAGTACTTC.

This clonotype appeared a few times. The V call is TRBV19, the J call TRBJ2-2; perhaps D is TRBD1 or TRBD2 (6 bases each). CDR3 size: 16 residues. Germline assignment: CDR1 LNHDA and CDR2 SQIVND (reference sequence). Trimming took off 7 bases at V and 0 bases at J, with 15 bases between the two ends. CDR3 protein: CASTPPGAPNTGELFF. The CDR3 nucleotides read TGTGCCAGTACACCTCCGGGGGCGCCGAACACCGGGGAGCTGTTTTTT.

The chain couples TRBV7-3 to TRBJ2-3; D may be TRBD1 or TRBD2 (5 bases each). This CDR3 has 14 amino acids. The germline gives CDR1 SGHTA, CDR2 FQGTGA. V lost 0 bases and J 6 bases, leaving 10 bases between the germline ends. CDR3 sequence reads: CASSLTGEIDTQYF. The CDR3 DNA sequence: TGTGCCAGCAGCTTAACGGGGGAGATCGATACGCAGTATTTT.

The gene calls are TRBV12-3 or TRBV12-4 and TRBJ2-3; D gene unclear. The CDR3 loop spans 14 amino acids. Trimming removed 3 bases at V and 2 bases at J, with 9 bases between. DNA of the CDR3: TGTGCCAGCAGTTTCGGAGTGATCACAGATACGCAGTATTTT. It yields the protein CASSFGVITDTQYF.

The rearrangement uses TRBV7-6 and TRBJ2-1, with TRBD2 identical over 7 bases. The CDR3 covers 14 residues. The germline V gene has CDR1 SGHVS and CDR2 FNYEAQ. The V gene end was trimmed by 5 bases and the J gene end by 10 bases; junction bases not matched to a gene: 11. The CDR3 region is CASSPALGAGEQFF. For the CDR3, the DNA is TGTGCCAGCAGCCCAGCCTTAGGAGCGGGGGAGCAGTTCTTC.

V and J are TRBV7-9 and TRBJ2-5, with D perhaps matching TRBD2 (5 bases). This CDR3 has 15 residues. The germline V gene has CDR1 SEHNR and CDR2 FQNEAQ (reference sequence). V was shortened by 5 bases and J by 5 bases, with 18 bases between the two germline ends. The CDR3 nucleotides are TGTGCCAGCAGCCCCCCATCGGAGGCCCTGGAGACCCAGTACTTC. As protein: CASSPPSEALETQYF.

This clonotype turned up a few times. The chain carries TRBV6-1 and TRBJ2-7; TRBD1 matches at 8 bases. Germline V gene data show CDR1 as MNHNS and CDR2 as SASEGT. CDR3 length: 14 amino acids. The ends lost 4 bases at V and 0 bases at J; junction bases unmatched: 2. The CDR3 nucleotides read TGTGCCAGCAGTGCCGGGACAGGCTCCTACGAGCAGTACTTC. This sequence encodes CASSAGTGSYEQYF.

The chain couples TRBV21-1 to TRBJ2-6. TRBV21-1 has pseudogene status. The CDR3 extends over 17 amino acids. The CDR3 region is CASSNGNASNGANVLTF. The DNA for the CDR3 is TGTGCCAGCAGCAACGGAAACGCAAGTAATGGGGCCAACGTCCTGACTTTC.